This T cell receptor (beta chain) was found in a study of shared clonotypes between healthy human individuals. Study findings and constraints: An anticipated effect of sequencing depth on clonotype sharing among donors was recognized.

The authors split each subset's genomic DNA evenly across several immunoSEQ plates. Clones were read by immunoSEQ multiplex PCR, and TCRdb kept only the in-frame ones, dropping some. The data show a few million clones, under 95% seen once. With regard to this clone: Its antigen is as yet unknown.

The germline CDR1 and CDR2 sequences are MDHEN and SYDVKM. V was shortened by 10 bases and J by 5 bases, with 24 bases between the two germline ends. The CDR3 runs 16 residues. The origin of this receptor is a man younger than 30 in good health. Some clones in this sample may be carry-over from other donors' samples. Input material: naive CD4+ T cells from PBMCs. Sample subset: CD45RA+ positively selected. The rearrangement links TRBV28 to TRBJ1-3, with unresolved D. CDR3 sequence: CATLSVSAVGRNTIYF. The CDR3 nucleotides are TGTGCCACCCTCTCGGTATCTGCTGTGGGAAGAAACACCATATATTTT.